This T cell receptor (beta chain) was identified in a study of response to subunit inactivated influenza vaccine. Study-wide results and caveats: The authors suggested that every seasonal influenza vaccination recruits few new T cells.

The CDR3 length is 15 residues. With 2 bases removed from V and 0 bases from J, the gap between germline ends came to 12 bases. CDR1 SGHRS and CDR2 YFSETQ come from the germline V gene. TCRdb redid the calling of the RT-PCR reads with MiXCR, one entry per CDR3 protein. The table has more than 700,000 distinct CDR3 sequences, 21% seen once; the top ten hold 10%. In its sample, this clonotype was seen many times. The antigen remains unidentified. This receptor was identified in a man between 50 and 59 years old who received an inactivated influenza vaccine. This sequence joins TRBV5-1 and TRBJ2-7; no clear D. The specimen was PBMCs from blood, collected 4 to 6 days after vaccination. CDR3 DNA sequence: TGCGCCAGCAGCTTCAGCGACGGCGTCTCCTACGAGCAGTACTTC. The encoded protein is CASSFSDGVSYEQYF.